The clone carrying this T cell receptor (beta chain) has a handful of counts. Its specificity is unknown. There were only Caucasian adults among the donors, and all lived in Nashville, Tennessee. The CDR3 contains 13 residues. Looked up from germline, CDR1 is MDHEN and CDR2 is SYDVKM. V was cut by 3 bases and J by 8 bases, with 13 bases left in between. At a deep level, the assay was run. Produced via immunoSEQ multiplex PCR; TCRdb's table is partial and in-frame only. The sample yields approximately 640,000 clones, around 72% seen once. These data come from a study of shared clonotypes between healthy human individuals. Study-wide results and limits: Shared clonotypes: roughly 4.5% naive CD4, roughly 4% naive CD8, roughly 2.2% memory CD4, approximately 0.4% memory CD8.

The sample was memory CD4+ T cells sorted from blood. Subset meaning: CD45RA-negative fraction. The sequence was collected from a woman in her 30s in good health. The rearrangement uses TRBV28 and TRBJ1-2; unclear D gene. CDR3 coding DNA: TGTGCCAGCAGTTTGATTGCGGGATACGGCTACACCTTC. Translation: CASSLIAGYGYTF.